This T cell receptor beta chain was retrieved from a study of T cell repertoires in cytomegalovirus infection. Background on the study: Public TCR beta signatures were indicative of both CMV infection and a matching HLA type. General study results and limits: The ex vivo response was dominated by HLA-C-restricted CMV-specific TCR beta clonotypes. Carriers of CMV and the relevant HLA type were discriminated by public TCR beta frequency.

In its sample, this clonotype was seen many times. No antigen is known for it. The germline CDR1 and CDR2 sequences are SEHNR and FQNEAQ (reference sequence). This CDR3 is built from 14 residues. V lost 5 bases to trimming and J lost 5 bases, with 14 bases between them. MiXCR, run by TCRdb on the reads, gives a single entry per CDR3 protein. Of approximately 630,000 distinct CDR3 sequences listed, about 24% are singletons. The sequence derives from a human donor in good health (CMV status not recorded). Some clones in this sample may be carry-over from other donors' samples. Sequenced input: CD8+ T cells from PBMCs. The rearrangement joins TRBV7-9 to TRBJ2-3; no definite D call. The chain's CDR3 is CASSKDSGLDTQYF. The CDR3 DNA reads TGTGCCAGCAGCAAAGATTCGGGTCTAGATACGCAGTATTTT.